This TCR beta chain appears in the sequencing data of a study of vaccination and CD4 T cells after COVID-19. About the research overall: The stimulating agents, overlapping spike peptides, came from SARS-CoV-2, HCoV-NL63, HCoV-OC43 and HCoV-229E.

Documented treatment: roughly nine-day PBMC culture with coronavirus spike peptide pools or control peptides (ViraFEST assay). Oncomine TCR Beta short-read sequencing was applied to DNA from cultured CD4+ T cells. Researchers extracted genomic DNA from CD4+ T cells that had been cultured. TCRdb reanalysed the PCR reads using MiXCR and keeps one entry per CDR3 protein. The repertoire includes about 10,000 distinct CDR3 sequences, about 28% of them detected once, and around 16% sits in the top ten. Concerning this clonotype itself: Its specificity is not known.

The V segment lost 0 bases and the J segment 0 bases; nucleotides outside the gene matches: 1. Germline lookup yields CDR1 KGHSH and CDR2 LQKENI. The CDR3 length is 15 residues. This sequence joins TRBV18 and TRBJ2-5; TRBD1 matches at 7 bases. Material: CD4+ T cells from blood, cultured in vitro, obtained after SARS-CoV-2 vaccination. The sequence came from a human donor who had recovered from COVID-19. CDR3 in DNA: TGTGCCAGCTCACCACCGGGGACAGACCAAGAGACCCAGTACTTC. Its translation: CASSPPGTDQETQYF.